These 27 T cell receptor beta chains originate from one sample sequenced in a study of blood T cell repertoires in COVID-19. The data were produced by immunoSEQ multiplex PCR, yet TCRdb's version contains in-frame clones alone and is incomplete. This sample has around 400,000 clones; about 89% occur once, and the top ten carry over 2%. Input material: peripheral blood. These receptors originate from a woman aged 60-75 years with COVID-19, enrolled during active disease.

The rearrangement uses TRBV19 and TRBJ2-1; D unresolved. The CDR3 totals 14 residues. Looked up from germline, CDR1 is LNHDA and CDR2 is SQIVND (reference sequence). V was shortened by 4 bases and J by 7 bases, with 14 bases between the two germline ends. CDR3 DNA: TGTGCCAGTAGTACACCGGGTCCTTCTAATGAGCAGTTCTTC. Translated: CASSTPGPSNEQFF.

The CDR3 sequence is CASSTRPWTSGGAAQYF. CDR3 bases: TGTGCCAGTAGTACCAGGCCCTGGACTAGCGGGGGGGCCGCGCAGTACTTC. The V gene is TRBV19, the J gene TRBJ2-7; 15 positions match TRBD2. Germline V gene lookup returns CDR1 LNHDA and CDR2 SQIVND (reference sequence). The CDR3 sequence is 17 residues long. The V gene end was trimmed by 4 bases and the J gene end by 9 bases; junction bases not matched to a gene: 13.

V gene TRBV15 combines with J gene TRBJ2-3, with D perhaps TRBD2 (5 bases). The CDR3 is 12 residues long. The ends were cut back, 1 base at V and 6 bases at J, with 5 bases in the middle. Germline V gene sequence: CDR1 LNHNV, CDR2 YYDKDF (reference sequence). This CDR3 reads CATSRGGDTQYF. Here the CDR3 DNA reads TGTGCCACCAGCAGAGGAGGGGATACGCAGTATTTT. The entire variable domain, with the rest obtained from reference TRBV15 and TRBJ2-3, is as follows: DAMVIQNPRYQVTQFGKPVTLSCSQTLNHNVMYWYQQKSSQAPKLLFHYYDKDFNNEADTPDNFQSRRPNTSFCFLDIRSPGLGDTAMYLCATSRGGDTQYFGPGTRLTVL.

The chain links TRBV29-1 to TRBJ1-4; 9 nucleotides match TRBD1. The CDR3 has 17 amino acids. The trim removed 6 bases at V and 0 bases at J, leaving 11 bases unmatched. In germline, CDR1 is SQVTM, CDR2 ANQGSEA. As DNA, the CDR3 is TGCAGCGTATCGACAGGGGGGGAGCAAACAACTAATGAAAAACTGTTTTTT. Translating gives CSVSTGGEQTTNEKLFF.

CDR3 protein: CASSYRQGHGYTF. For the CDR3, the DNA is TGTGCCAGCAGTTACAGACAGGGGCATGGCTACACCTTC. V is TRBV6-5 and J is TRBJ1-2; 8 bases agree with TRBD1. Trimming took 2 bases from V and 6 from J; bases not matched to a gene: 2. Per germline, CDR1 MNHEY and CDR2 SVGAGI. The CDR3 contains 13 residues.

The chain uses TRBV30 and TRBJ1-5; a possible D gene is TRBD1 (6 bases). Germline values: CDR1 GTSNPN, CDR2 SVGIG (reference sequence). This CDR3 region has 16 residues. V dropped 7 bases and J dropped 0 bases, with 19 bases sitting between them. In DNA form, the CDR3 reads TGTGCCTACTCCTACCCCACAGGGAATAGCAATCAGCCCCAGCATTTT. Translated, it gives CAYSYPTGNSNQPQHF.

The chain employs TRBV6-4 and TRBJ2-7; tentative D call: TRBD2 (6 bases). Germline V lookup: CDR1 MRHNA, CDR2 SNTAGT. This CDR3 region has 15 residues. Trimming pared 5 bases from V and 4 bases from J, leaving 18 bases between. Here the CDR3 reads CASSPERVFLYEQYF. Written as DNA, the CDR3 is TGTGCCAGCAGTCCGGAGCGGGTCTTCCTATACGAGCAGTACTTC.

A single count supports this clone. The chain is built from TRBV9 and TRBJ2-3; D possibly corresponds to TRBD2 (5 bases). The CDR3 extends over 15 amino acids. Trimming took 1 base from V and 0 from J, leaving 9 bases between them. Germline V gene data show CDR1 as SGDLS and CDR2 as YYNGEE. CDR3 residues: CASSVMSGSTDTQYF. CDR3 coding DNA: TGTGCCAGCAGCGTAATGTCGGGAAGCACAGATACGCAGTATTTT.

In its sample, this clone was seen once. The J gene is TRBJ2-2, the V gene TRBV4-1; D unclear. Trimming removed 0 bases from V and 7 bases from J, with 6 bases in between. The CDR3 has 13 amino acids. The germline V gene has CDR1 MGHRA and CDR2 YSYEKL. CDR3 residues: CASSQDVDGELFF. CDR3 coding DNA: TGCGCCAGCAGCCAAGATGTAGACGGGGAGCTGTTTTTT.

J is TRBJ2-5 and V is TRBV18; no definite D call. Trimming removed 5 bases from V and 1 base from J, with 14 bases in between. Germline values: CDR1 KGHSH, CDR2 LQKENI. CDR3 length: 15 residues. The CDR3 loop is CASSSLSRVQETQYF. The CDR3 DNA reads as TGTGCCAGCTCATCCCTCTCCCGGGTCCAAGAGACCCAGTACTTC.

The chain has TRBV6-1 and TRBJ2-3; 7 bases are shared with TRBD2. Germline V gene data show CDR1 as MNHNS and CDR2 as SASEGT. J lost 4 bases, V lost 2 bases, and 3 bases had no gene match. There are 14 residues in the CDR3. The CDR3 here is CASSERLAPDTQYF. The CDR3 DNA reads TGTGCCAGCAGTGAACGACTAGCCCCAGATACGCAGTATTTT.

The J gene is TRBJ2-6, the V gene TRBV2, with 7 bases identical to TRBD2. CDR1 and CDR2 (germline): SNHLY, FYNNEI. The CDR3 extends over 17 amino acids. The V and J ends lost 5 bases and 0 bases, in that order; junction bases with no gene match: 7. The DNA of the CDR3 is TGTGCCAGCAGTTGGGAGGGGCTCAGCTCTGGGGCCAACGTCCTGACTTTC. Translation: CASSWEGLSSGANVLTF.

The chain recombines TRBV5-5 with TRBJ2-1, with D unresolved. Trimming cost V 0 bases and J 0 bases, with 13 bases left between them. The CDR3 totals 17 residues. Germline CDR1 is SGHKS and CDR2 is YYEKEE (reference sequence). The CDR3 spells CASSLAGPRSSYNEQFF. The CDR3 bases are TGTGCCAGCAGCTTGGCCGGCCCCCGGAGCTCCTACAATGAGCAGTTCTTC.

In DNA form, the CDR3 reads TGCGCCAGCAGCGCCGACAGGGATACGCAGTATTTT. Translated, it gives CASSADRDTQYF. The chain joins TRBV5-1 to TRBJ2-3; D may be TRBD1 (6 bases). CDR3 length: 12 residues. Germline V CDR1 and CDR2: SGHRS, YFSETQ. Trimming left V 4 bases short and J 6 bases short, with 9 bases between.

The chain recombines TRBV4-2 with TRBJ2-7; perhaps TRBD1 as D (5 bases). The V gene's germline CDR1 is LGHNA and CDR2 YNFKEQ. The CDR3 totals 15 residues. V lost 4 bases, J lost 3 bases, and 16 bases lay in between. In nucleotides, the CDR3 is TGTGCCAGCAGCCCCGGAGAGCAGGGCCTCTACGAGCAGTACTTC. As protein: CASSPGEQGLYEQYF.

Worth noting for this clone: Other DNA sequences within the sample encode an identical CDR3. J is TRBJ2-7 and V is TRBV12-3 or TRBV12-4, with D hard to call. Trimming shortened V by 6 bases and J by 0 bases, and 6 bases separated the two germline ends. The CDR3 contains 12 residues. The CDR3 nucleotides are TGTGCCAGCAGCTCCGGCTCCTACGAGCAGTACTTC. It yields the protein CASSSGSYEQYF.

The genes are TRBV7-3 and TRBJ2-5; D might be TRBD2 (6 bases). There are 14 residues in the CDR3. CDR1 is SGHTA and CDR2 is FQGTGA in the germline V gene. With 5 bases removed from V and 4 bases from J, the gap between germline ends came to 14 bases. CDR3 sequence (DNA): TGTGCCAGCAGCCCGGGGACTCTGAGAGAGACCCAGTACTTC. It specifies CASSPGTLRETQYF.

Note on this clone: Other DNA sequences in this specimen translate into the identical CDR3. This chain connects TRBV7-3 to TRBJ1-3; TRBD1 is a possible D gene (5 bases). The CDR3 is made up of 15 amino acids. The germline V gene encodes CDR1 SGHTA and CDR2 FQGTGA. The ends were cut back, 0 bases at V and 0 bases at J, with 6 bases in the middle. The CDR3 bases are TGTGCCAGCAGCTTAACGGGGGGCTCTGGAAACACCATATATTTT. It yields the protein CASSLTGGSGNTIYF.

The chain uses TRBV4-1 and TRBJ2-7; 14 nucleotides agree with TRBD2. From germline, CDR1 is MGHRA and CDR2 YSYEKL. Trimming cost V 4 bases and J 8 bases; bases outside gene matches: 19. The CDR3 consists of 19 residues. This CDR3 reads CASSLRGLAGGLDYPKQYF. CDR3 nucleotides: TGCGCCAGCAGCCTCCGCGGACTAGCGGGGGGACTAGATTATCCTAAGCAGTACTTC.

J is TRBJ1-1 and V is TRBV5-1; the D gene is possibly TRBD1 (6 bases). CDR3 size: 14 residues. V was trimmed by 0 bases and J by 5 bases, leaving 11 bases between them. Germline CDR1 and CDR2: SGHRS and YFSETQ. The CDR3 region is CASSLGGGWTEAFF. Written as DNA, the CDR3 is TGCGCCAGCAGCTTGGGAGGGGGTTGGACTGAAGCTTTCTTT.

The gene calls are TRBV5-4 and TRBJ2-7; 8 bases agree with TRBD2. This CDR3 spans 18 amino acids. Germline V gene sequence: CDR1 SGHNT, CDR2 YYREEE (reference sequence). Trimming took 4 bases from V and 3 from J; bases not matched to a gene: 18. For the CDR3, the DNA is TGTGCCAGCAGCCGTCGGGGGGGAAGGGGCGGGCCAAACTACGAGCAGTACTTC. As protein: CASSRRGGRGGPNYEQYF.

The chain recombines TRBV7-2 with TRBJ2-3; D unresolved. Trimming cost V 4 bases and J 6 bases, with 17 bases left between them. Looked up from germline, CDR1 is SGHTA and CDR2 is FQGNSA. There are 15 residues in the CDR3. CDR3 in DNA: TGTGCCAGCAGCTCAACGCGAGCAGGCGAGGATACGCAGTATTTT. This sequence encodes CASSSTRAGEDTQYF.

The J gene is TRBJ1-6, the V gene TRBV18; 8 nucleotides line up with TRBD1. Germline CDR1 and CDR2: KGHSH and LQKENI. This CDR3 is 15 amino acids long. Germline trimming cut 4 bases from V and 10 bases from J; bases unmatched to any gene: 9. The chain's CDR3 is CASSLIGQGDSPLHF. CDR3 DNA: TGTGCCAGCTCACTGATAGGACAGGGCGACTCACCCCTCCACTTT.

The V call is TRBV9, the J call TRBJ2-7; no clear D gene. Trimming shortened V by 3 bases and J by 3 bases, and 10 bases separated the two germline ends. The CDR3 covers 13 residues. Germline CDR1 SGDLS, CDR2 YYNGEE. CDR3 residues: CASSDHNYYEQYF. In DNA, the CDR3 is TGTGCCAGCAGCGACCATAACTACTACGAGCAGTACTTC. Drawing the rest from reference TRBV9 and TRBJ2-7, the complete variable domain is DSGVTQTPKHLITATGQRVTLRCSPRSGDLSVYWYQQSLDQGLQFLIQYYNGEERAKGNILERFSAQQFPDLHSELNLSSLELGDSALYFCASSDHNYYEQYFGPGTRLTVT.

This chain links TRBV19 with TRBJ2-2; TRBD2 is a possible D gene (7 bases). Germline CDR1 is LNHDA and CDR2 is SQIVND (reference sequence). The V gene lost 9 bases and the J gene lost 3 bases, with 20 bases spanning the gap. There are 16 residues in the CDR3. For the CDR3, the DNA is TGTGCCAGGACTTCTGAGGGGGGGCCGGACACCGGGGAGCTGTTTTTT. Translating gives CARTSEGGPDTGELFF.

The chain recombines TRBV27 with TRBJ2-3, with a tentative D call TRBD1 (6 bases). V dropped 3 bases and J dropped 1 base, with 11 bases sitting between them. Germline V gene sequence: CDR1 MNHEY, CDR2 SMNVEV (reference sequence). CDR3 length: 15 amino acids. The DNA for the CDR3 is TGTGCCAGCAGTTTCCTGGACAGACGCACAGATACGCAGTATTTT. Its translation: CASSFLDRRTDTQYF.

V usage is TRBV4-2 and J usage is TRBJ2-5, with 7 bases identical to TRBD1. V dropped 0 bases and J dropped 2; count of bases not matched to a gene: 6. This CDR3 has 16 amino acids. From germline, CDR1 is LGHNA and CDR2 YNFKEQ. CDR3 nucleotide sequence: TGTGCCAGCAGCCAAGAAAGACAGGGAGCTCAAGAGACCCAGTACTTC. It yields the protein CASSQERQGAQETQYF.